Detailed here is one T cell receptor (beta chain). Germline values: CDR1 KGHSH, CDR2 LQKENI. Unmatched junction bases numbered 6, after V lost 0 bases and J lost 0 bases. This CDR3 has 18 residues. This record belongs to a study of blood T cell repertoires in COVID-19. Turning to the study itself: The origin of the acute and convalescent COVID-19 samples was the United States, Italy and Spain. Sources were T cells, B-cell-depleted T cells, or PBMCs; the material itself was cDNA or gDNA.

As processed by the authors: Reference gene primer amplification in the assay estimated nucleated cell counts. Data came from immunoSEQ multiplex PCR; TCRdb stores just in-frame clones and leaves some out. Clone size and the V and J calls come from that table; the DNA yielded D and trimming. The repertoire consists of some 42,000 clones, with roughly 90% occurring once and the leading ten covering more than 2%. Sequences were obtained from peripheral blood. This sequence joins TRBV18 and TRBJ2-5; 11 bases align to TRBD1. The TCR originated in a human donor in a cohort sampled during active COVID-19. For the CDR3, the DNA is TGTGCCAGCTCACCACCGGGACAGGGGGGGAGTTACCAAGAGACCCAGTACTTC. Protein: CASSPPGQGGSYQETQYF.